This TCR beta chain was captured by sequencing in a study of blood T cell repertoires in COVID-19. Study-level information: Samples came from the United States, Italy and Spain, spanning acute and convalescent COVID-19. T cells, B-cell-depleted T cells, or PBMCs provided the cDNA or gDNA that served as material.

Under the authors' procedure: By means of reference gene primer amplification, nucleated cell counts were estimated. Some clones are missing from TCRdb's copy, which holds only in-frame ones; the method was immunoSEQ multiplex PCR. V, J and clone size reflect that table, while D and trimming were determined from the DNA. The sample contains about 60,000 clones, almost 90% of which appear only once. The CDR3 consists of 13 residues. Germline V lookup: CDR1 SGHVS, CDR2 FQNEAQ. V was trimmed by 6 bases and J by 1 base, leaving 10 bases between them. Sequences were obtained from peripheral blood. The TCR originated in a man in his 60s with active COVID-19. This chain connects TRBV7-8 to TRBJ2-7; tentatively, D is TRBD2 (5 bases). The CDR3 nucleotides are TGTGCCAGCAGGCAGCGGATGTCCTACGAGCAGTACTTC. It codes for CASRQRMSYEQYF.